This is a list of T cell receptor beta chains from one sample in a study of blood T cell repertoires in COVID-19. Clones were read by immunoSEQ multiplex PCR, and TCRdb kept only the in-frame ones, dropping some. The sample carries 50,000 or so clones, 85% to 95% recorded once. Sample: peripheral blood. The receptors originated from an elderly woman with acute or convalescent COVID-19. CDR3s include the opening cysteine and the closing phenylalanine or tryptophan. A D gene is named only where the DNA matches it firmly. Not every row has a clone size; where given, it reads once, few, many or a size class.

-	TRBV6-2/TRBV6-3	TRBJ2-1	-	CASSRDRYNEQFF	TGTGCCAGCAGCCGTGACAGGTACAATGAGCAGTTCTTC
-	TRBV11-3	TRBJ2-5	TRBD1	CASSLGVRTGGRETQYF	TGTGCCAGCAGCTTAGGGGTTCGGACAGGGGGCCGAGAGACCCAGTACTTC
-	TRBV19	TRBJ2-1	-	CASRDRVGGYNEQFF	TGTGCCAGTAGAGACAGGGTGGGGGGCTACAATGAGCAGTTCTTC
once	TRBV11-2	TRBJ1-2	-	CASSFPGVRYGYTF	TGTGCCAGCAGTTTTCCGGGGGTTCGCTATGGCTACACCTTC
-	TRBV27	TRBJ2-1	TRBD1	CASSLNAGGQSYNEQFF	TGTGCCAGCAGTTTGAATGCAGGGGGCCAGTCCTACAATGAGCAGTTCTTC
-	TRBV7-9	TRBJ2-5	-	CASSLDVRQETQYF	TGTGCCAGCAGCTTAGATGTCAGACAAGAGACCCAGTACTTC
-	TRBV7-3	TRBJ1-2	TRBD1	CASSFTGGDGYTF	TGTGCCAGCAGCTTCACAGGGGGAGATGGCTACACCTTC
-	TRBV5-6	TRBJ2-2	TRBD2	CASSLAGLAANTGELFF	TGTGCCAGCAGCTTGGCGGGACTAGCGGCGAACACCGGGGAGCTGTTTTTT
-	TRBV19	TRBJ2-7	-	CASSGTPFYEQYF	TGTGCCAGTAGTGGGACACCATTCTACGAGCAGTACTTC
-	TRBV27	TRBJ2-3	-	CASTPRGRDTQYF	TGTGCCAGCACCCCAAGGGGTCGGGATACGCAGTATTTT
-	TRBV2	TRBJ1-5	TRBD1	CASRADRGRGNQPQHF	TGTGCCAGCAGAGCGGACAGGGGGCGGGGAAATCAGCCCCAGCATTTT
-	TRBV7-2	TRBJ2-2	TRBD1	CASSLAPGTGATGELFF	TGTGCCAGCAGCTTAGCCCCCGGGACAGGGGCCACCGGGGAGCTGTTTTTT
-	TRBV30	TRBJ1-1	TRBD1	CAWNPGGHTEAFF	TGTGCCTGGAACCCAGGGGGGCACACTGAAGCTTTCTTT
-	TRBV11-2	TRBJ2-7	TRBD2	CASSFTPAGGQYEQYF	TGTGCCAGCAGCTTTACCCCAGCGGGGGGCCAATACGAGCAGTACTTC
-	TRBV6-2/TRBV6-3	TRBJ1-2	-	CASTPDSNYGYTF	TGTGCCAGCACCCCGGACAGTAACTATGGCTACACCTTC
-	TRBV5-4	TRBJ2-1	TRBD2	CASSLSGSAYNEQFF	TGTGCCAGCAGCCTCAGCGGGAGTGCCTACAATGAGCAGTTCTTC
-	TRBV9	TRBJ2-5	TRBD2	CASSVLAGRQETQYF	TGTGCCAGCAGCGTACTAGCGGGCCGACAAGAGACCCAGTACTTC
-	TRBV5-4	TRBJ1-2	-	CASSLAGTRLVYTF	TGTGCCAGCAGCTTGGCCGGGACACGTTTAGTTTACACCTTC
-	TRBV11-3	TRBJ2-1	-	CASSPRGSEKQFF	TGTGCCAGCAGCCCCCGGGGTAGCGAGAAGCAGTTCTTC
-	TRBV21-1	TRBJ1-3	-	CASSKTPEASGNTIYF	TGTGCCAGCAGCAAAACACCAGAGGCCTCTGGAAACACCATATATTTT